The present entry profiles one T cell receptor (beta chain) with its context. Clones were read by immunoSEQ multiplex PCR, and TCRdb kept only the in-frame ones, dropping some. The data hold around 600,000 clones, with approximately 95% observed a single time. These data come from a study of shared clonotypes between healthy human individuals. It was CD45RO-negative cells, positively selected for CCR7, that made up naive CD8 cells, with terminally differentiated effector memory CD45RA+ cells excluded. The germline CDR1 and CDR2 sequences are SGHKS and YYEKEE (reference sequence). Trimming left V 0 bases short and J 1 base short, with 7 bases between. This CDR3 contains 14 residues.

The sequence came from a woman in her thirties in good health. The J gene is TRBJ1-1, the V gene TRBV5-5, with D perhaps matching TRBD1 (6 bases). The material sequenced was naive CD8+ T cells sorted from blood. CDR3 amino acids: CASSLGRGNTEAFF. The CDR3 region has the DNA TGTGCCAGCAGCTTGGGCAGGGGGAACACTGAAGCTTTCTTT.